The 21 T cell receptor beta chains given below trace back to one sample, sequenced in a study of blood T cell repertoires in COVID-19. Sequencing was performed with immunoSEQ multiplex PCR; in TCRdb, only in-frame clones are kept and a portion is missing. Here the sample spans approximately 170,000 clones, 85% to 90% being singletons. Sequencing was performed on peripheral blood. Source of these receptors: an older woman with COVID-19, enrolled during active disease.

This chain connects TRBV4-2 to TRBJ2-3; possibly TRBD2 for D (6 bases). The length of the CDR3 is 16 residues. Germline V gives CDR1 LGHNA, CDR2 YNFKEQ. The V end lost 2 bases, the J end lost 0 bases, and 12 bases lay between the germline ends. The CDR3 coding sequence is TGTGCCAGCAGCCAACCCCACAGCGGGAGCACAGATACGCAGTATTTT. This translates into CASSQPHSGSTDTQYF.

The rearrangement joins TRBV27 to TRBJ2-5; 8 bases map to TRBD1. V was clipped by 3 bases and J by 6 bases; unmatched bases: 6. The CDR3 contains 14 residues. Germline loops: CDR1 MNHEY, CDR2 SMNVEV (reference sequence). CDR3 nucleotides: TGTGCCAGCAGTTTCATTGGACAGGGAAAGACCCAGTACTTC. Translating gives CASSFIGQGKTQYF.

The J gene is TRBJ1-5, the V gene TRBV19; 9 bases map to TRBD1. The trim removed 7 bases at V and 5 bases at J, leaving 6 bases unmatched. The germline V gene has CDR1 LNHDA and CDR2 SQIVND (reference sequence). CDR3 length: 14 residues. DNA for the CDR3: TGTGCCAGTATCCGGACAGGGGTGGATCAGCCCCAGCATTTT. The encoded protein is CASIRTGVDQPQHF.

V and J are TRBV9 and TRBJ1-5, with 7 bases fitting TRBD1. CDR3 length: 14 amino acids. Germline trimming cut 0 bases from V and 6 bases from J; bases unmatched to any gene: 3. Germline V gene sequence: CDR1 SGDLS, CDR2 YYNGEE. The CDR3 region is CASSVGGDSQPQHF. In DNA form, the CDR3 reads TGTGCCAGCAGCGTAGGAGGGGACAGTCAGCCCCAGCATTTT. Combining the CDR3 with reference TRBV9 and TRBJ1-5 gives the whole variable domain DSGVTQTPKHLITATGQRVTLRCSPRSGDLSVYWYQQSLDQGLQFLIQYYNGEERAKGNILERFSAQQFPDLHSELNLSSLELGDSALYFCASSVGGDSQPQHFGDGTRLSIL.

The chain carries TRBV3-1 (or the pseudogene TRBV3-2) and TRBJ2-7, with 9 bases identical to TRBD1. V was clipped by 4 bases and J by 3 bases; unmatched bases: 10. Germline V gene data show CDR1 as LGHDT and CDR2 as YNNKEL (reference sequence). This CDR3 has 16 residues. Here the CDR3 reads CASSPERGTGIYEQYF. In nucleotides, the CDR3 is TGTGCCAGCAGCCCTGAGAGGGGGACAGGGATCTACGAGCAGTACTTC.

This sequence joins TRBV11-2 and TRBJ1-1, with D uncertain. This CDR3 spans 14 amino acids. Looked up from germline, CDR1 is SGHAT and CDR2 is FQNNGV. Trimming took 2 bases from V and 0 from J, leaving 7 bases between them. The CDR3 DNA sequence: TGTGCCAGCAGCTTACAACTTTTGAACACTGAAGCTTTCTTT. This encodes CASSLQLLNTEAFF.

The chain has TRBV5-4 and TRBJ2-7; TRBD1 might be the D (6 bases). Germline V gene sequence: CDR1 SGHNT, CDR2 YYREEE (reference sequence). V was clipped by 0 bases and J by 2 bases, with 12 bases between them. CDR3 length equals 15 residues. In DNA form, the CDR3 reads TGTGCCAGCAGCTTGGGAGGGGGTTATACCTACGAGCAGTACTTC. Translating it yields CASSLGGGYTYEQYF. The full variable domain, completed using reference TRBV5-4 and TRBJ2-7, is ETGVTQSPTHLIKTRGQQVTLRCSSQSGHNTVSWYQQALGQGPQFIFQYYREEENGRGNFPPRFSGLQFPNYSSELNVNALELDDSALYLCASSLGGGYTYEQYFGPGTRLTVT.

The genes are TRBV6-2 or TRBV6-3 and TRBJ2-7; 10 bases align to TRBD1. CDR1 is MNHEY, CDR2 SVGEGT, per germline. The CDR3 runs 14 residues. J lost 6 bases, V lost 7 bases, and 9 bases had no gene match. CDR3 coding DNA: TGTGCCAGCACCCCGCGGGACAGGGGCATCGAGCAGTACTTC. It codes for CASTPRDRGIEQYF.

The chain's CDR3 is CASSPIGAGGSPLHF. The CDR3 DNA follows: TGTGCCAGCAGCCCCATCGGGGCGGGAGGTTCACCCCTCCACTTT. This rearrangement joins TRBV9 to TRBJ1-6; possibly TRBD1 for D (5 bases). CDR1 and CDR2 from the germline V gene are SGDLS and YYNGEE. The CDR3 is 15 residues long. The V gene lost 4 bases and the J gene lost 9 bases, with 17 bases spanning the gap. Drawing the rest from reference TRBV9 and TRBJ1-6, the complete variable domain is DSGVTQTPKHLITATGQRVTLRCSPRSGDLSVYWYQQSLDQGLQFLIQYYNGEERAKGNILERFSAQQFPDLHSELNLSSLELGDSALYFCASSPIGAGGSPLHFGNGTRLTVT.

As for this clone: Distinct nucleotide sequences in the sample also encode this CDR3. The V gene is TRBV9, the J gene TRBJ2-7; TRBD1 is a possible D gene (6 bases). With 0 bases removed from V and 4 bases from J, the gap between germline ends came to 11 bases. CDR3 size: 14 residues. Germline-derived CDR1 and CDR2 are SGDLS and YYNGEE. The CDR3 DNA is TGTGCCAGCAGCGTAGGCACAGGGTTTTACGAGCAGTACTTC. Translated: CASSVGTGFYEQYF.

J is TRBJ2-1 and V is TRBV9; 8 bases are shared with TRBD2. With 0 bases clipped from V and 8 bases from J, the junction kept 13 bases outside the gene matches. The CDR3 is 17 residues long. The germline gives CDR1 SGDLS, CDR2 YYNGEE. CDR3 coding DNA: TGTGCCAGCAGCGTAGCTACAAGTAGCGGGGCGGGGTATGAGCAGTTCTTC. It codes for CASSVATSSGAGYEQFF.

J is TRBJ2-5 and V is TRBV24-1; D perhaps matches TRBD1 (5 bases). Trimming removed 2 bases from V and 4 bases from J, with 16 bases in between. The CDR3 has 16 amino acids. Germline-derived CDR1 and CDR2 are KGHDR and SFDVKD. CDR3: CATSDSAYRFGETQYF. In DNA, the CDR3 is TGTGCCACCAGTGATTCGGCCTACAGGTTCGGAGAGACCCAGTACTTC.

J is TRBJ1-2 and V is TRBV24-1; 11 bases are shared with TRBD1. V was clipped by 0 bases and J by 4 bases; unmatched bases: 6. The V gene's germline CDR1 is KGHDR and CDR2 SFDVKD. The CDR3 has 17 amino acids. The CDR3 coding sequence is TGTGCCACCAGTGATTTGGGGGACAGGGGGAAGGGCTATGGCTACACCTTC. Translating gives CATSDLGDRGKGYGYTF.

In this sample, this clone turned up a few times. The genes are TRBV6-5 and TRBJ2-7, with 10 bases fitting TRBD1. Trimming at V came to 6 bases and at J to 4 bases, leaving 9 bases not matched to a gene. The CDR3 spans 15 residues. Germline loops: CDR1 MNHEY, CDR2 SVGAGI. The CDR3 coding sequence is TGTGCCAGCAGCCTCGGACAGGGGGGTGCTTACGAGCAGTACTTC. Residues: CASSLGQGGAYEQYF.

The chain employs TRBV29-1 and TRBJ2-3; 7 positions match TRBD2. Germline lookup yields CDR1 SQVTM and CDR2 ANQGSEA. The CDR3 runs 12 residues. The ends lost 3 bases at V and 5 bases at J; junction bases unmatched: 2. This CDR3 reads CSVDAGVDTQYF. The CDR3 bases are TGCAGCGTTGACGCGGGGGTAGATACGCAGTATTTT.

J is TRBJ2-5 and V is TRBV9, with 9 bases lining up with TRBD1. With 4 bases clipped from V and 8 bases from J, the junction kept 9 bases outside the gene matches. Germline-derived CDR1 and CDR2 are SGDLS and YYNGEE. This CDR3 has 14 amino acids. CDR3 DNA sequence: TGTGCCAGCAGCCGGGACAGGGCCCTCGGAACCCAGTACTTC. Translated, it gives CASSRDRALGTQYF.

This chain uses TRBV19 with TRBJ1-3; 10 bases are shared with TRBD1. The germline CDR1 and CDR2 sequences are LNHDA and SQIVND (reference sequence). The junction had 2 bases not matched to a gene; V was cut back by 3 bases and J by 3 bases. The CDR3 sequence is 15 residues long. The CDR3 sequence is CASSMGDRGGNTIYF. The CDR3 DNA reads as TGTGCCAGTAGTATGGGGGACAGGGGTGGAAACACCATATATTTT.

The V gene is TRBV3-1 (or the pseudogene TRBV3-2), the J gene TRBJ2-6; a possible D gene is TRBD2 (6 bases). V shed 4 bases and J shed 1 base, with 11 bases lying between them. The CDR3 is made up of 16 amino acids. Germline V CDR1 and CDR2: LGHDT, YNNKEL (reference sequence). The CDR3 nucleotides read TGTGCCAGCAGCCCCCGTGGGGGGTCTGGGGCCAACGTCCTGACTTTC. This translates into CASSPRGGSGANVLTF.

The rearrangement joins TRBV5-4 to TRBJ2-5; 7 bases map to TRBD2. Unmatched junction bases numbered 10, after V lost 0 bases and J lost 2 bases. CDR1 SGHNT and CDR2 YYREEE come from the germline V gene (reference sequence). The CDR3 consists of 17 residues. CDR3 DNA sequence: TGTGCCAGCAGCTTGGCCGCTAGCGGAGCTGTACAAGAGACCCAGTACTTC. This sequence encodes CASSLAASGAVQETQYF.

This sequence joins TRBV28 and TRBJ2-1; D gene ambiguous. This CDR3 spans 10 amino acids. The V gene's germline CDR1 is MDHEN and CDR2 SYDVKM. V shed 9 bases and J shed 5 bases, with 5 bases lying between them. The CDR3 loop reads CASRDNEQFF. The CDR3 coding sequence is TGTGCCAGTAGAGACAATGAGCAGTTCTTC.

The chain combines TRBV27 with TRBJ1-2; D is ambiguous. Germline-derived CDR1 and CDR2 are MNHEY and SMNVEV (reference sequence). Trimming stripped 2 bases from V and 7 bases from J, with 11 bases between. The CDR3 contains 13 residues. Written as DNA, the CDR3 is TGTGCCAGCAGTTTACGAGTTTCGGGTGGCTACACCTTC. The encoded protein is CASSLRVSGGYTF.